Each of the 21 T cell receptor beta chains below was sequenced from the same sample in a study of blood T cell repertoires in COVID-19. Profiling relied on immunoSEQ multiplex PCR, and the TCRdb table lists in-frame clones only, not all of them. Seen here are 150,000 to 170,000 clones, roughly 89% observed once, and the top ten hold roughly 0.51%. Sequencing was carried out using peripheral blood. Receptors originate from a man aged 45-65 years with acute or convalescent COVID-19.

The J gene is TRBJ2-2, the V gene TRBV3-1 (or the pseudogene TRBV3-2), with TRBD1 matching 7 bases. The CDR3 runs 15 residues. Trimming removed 0 bases from V and 12 bases from J; junction bases left unmatched: 10. CDR1 and CDR2 (germline): LGHDT, YNNKEL (reference sequence). CDR3 loop: CASSQDLAGGRKLFF. Written as DNA, the CDR3 is TGTGCCAGCAGCCAAGATCTGGCAGGGGGAAGAAAGCTGTTTTTT.

As DNA, the CDR3 is TGTGCCAGCAGCCAAGACCCCGGTACCAGGGTTCCAGATACGCAGTATTTT. It encodes CASSQDPGTRVPDTQYF. This chain joins TRBV3-1 (or the pseudogene TRBV3-2) and TRBJ2-3; TRBD1 might be the D (5 bases). This CDR3 is built from 17 residues. V was shortened by 0 bases and J by 4 bases, with 17 bases between the two germline ends. Germline assignment: CDR1 LGHDT and CDR2 YNNKEL (reference sequence).

V and J are TRBV2 and TRBJ1-5; 7 bases are a match to TRBD1. Trimming cost V 6 bases and J 4 bases; bases outside gene matches: 9. This CDR3 region has 15 residues. The germline CDR1 and CDR2 sequences are SNHLY and FYNNEI. The CDR3 DNA reads as TGTGCCAGCAGCTTCCGGACAGGATTGAATCAGCCCCAGCATTTT. This gives the protein CASSFRTGLNQPQHF.

The chain links TRBV18 to TRBJ2-7, with TRBD1 as a possible D gene (6 bases). The V and J ends lost 6 bases and 4 bases respectively, with 16 bases between them. Per the germline V gene, CDR1 is KGHSH and CDR2 is LQKENI. The CDR3 totals 14 residues. In DNA form, the CDR3 reads TGTGCCAGCTCTCTAACCGGGACATCATACGAGCAGTACGTC. Protein product: CASSLTGTSYEQYV.

The chain combines TRBV7-8 with TRBJ2-7; TRBD1 might be the D (6 bases). Trimming took off 5 bases at V and 1 base at J, with 12 bases between the two ends. Looked up from germline, CDR1 is SGHVS and CDR2 is FQNEAQ. The CDR3 runs to 14 residues. CDR3 sequence (DNA): TGTGCCAGCAGCCCCACCGGACAGTCCTACGAGCAGTACTTC. This gives the protein CASSPTGQSYEQYF.

The V and J genes are TRBV18 and TRBJ1-1; D perhaps matches TRBD1 (6 bases). CDR3 length: 14 residues. V was clipped by 4 bases and J by 3 bases, with 12 bases between them. Germline lookup yields CDR1 KGHSH and CDR2 LQKENI. CDR3 sequence: CASSQDRSDTEAFF. The CDR3 region has the DNA TGTGCCAGCTCACAAGACAGGTCCGACACTGAAGCTTTCTTT.

The V gene is TRBV3-1 (or the pseudogene TRBV3-2), the J gene TRBJ2-7; the D is unclear. The germline CDR1 and CDR2 sequences are LGHDT and YNNKEL (reference sequence). V lost 1 base and J 0 bases, leaving 10 bases between the germline ends. This CDR3 is 15 amino acids long. CDR3: CASSQGGSLSYEQYF. DNA of the CDR3: TGTGCCAGCAGCCAAGGTGGCTCTCTCTCCTACGAGCAGTACTTC.

The chain uses TRBV5-4 and TRBJ1-1; D gene uncertain. V gave up 4 bases and J gave up 6 bases, with 13 bases separating them. This CDR3 region has 13 residues. Germline V gene lookup returns CDR1 SGHNT and CDR2 YYREEE (reference sequence). The CDR3 sequence: CASSPRDLPEAFF. DNA for the CDR3: TGTGCCAGCAGCCCCCGGGATTTGCCTGAAGCTTTCTTT.

The gene calls are TRBV9 and TRBJ2-1; D possibly corresponds to TRBD2 (5 bases). V was cut by 4 bases and J by 6 bases, with 17 bases left in between. In germline, CDR1 is SGDLS, CDR2 YYNGEE. The CDR3 sequence is 15 residues long. Here the CDR3 reads CASSPQVGGGNEQFF. The CDR3 DNA reads as TGTGCCAGCAGCCCCCAGGTGGGTGGAGGCAATGAGCAGTTCTTC.

This clone was counted a single time. The chain employs TRBV4-2 and TRBJ2-1, with 8 bases lining up with TRBD2. The V gene end was trimmed by 4 bases and the J gene end by 6 bases; junction bases not matched to a gene: 14. The CDR3 is 17 residues long. Germline loops: CDR1 LGHNA, CDR2 YNFKEQ. For the CDR3, the DNA is TGTGCCAGCAGCCGTCAAACGGGGGGGGCTACGAGCAATGAGCAGTTCTTC. This codes for CASSRQTGGATSNEQFF.

The chain is built from TRBV27 and TRBJ2-1; no clear D gene. The CDR3 loop spans 11 amino acids. Trimming pared 7 bases from V and 10 bases from J, leaving 11 bases between. The germline CDR1 and CDR2 sequences are MNHEY and SMNVEV (reference sequence). CDR3 DNA sequence: TGTGCCAGCACTGGGTCAGGAGAGCAGTTCTTC. Its translation is CASTGSGEQFF.

The chain links TRBV4-1 to TRBJ2-2; 8 bases are shared with TRBD2. J gave up 1 base and V 3 bases, and 7 bases lay outside the gene matches. CDR3 length equals 17 residues. Germline lookup yields CDR1 MGHRA and CDR2 YSYEKL. The CDR3, as DNA: TGCGCCAGCAGCCAGGGGATGACTAGCGTGAACACCGGGGAGCTGTTTTTT. This encodes CASSQGMTSVNTGELFF.

This chain links TRBV30 with TRBJ1-1, with no clear D. CDR3 length: 13 residues. Trimming took 0 bases from V and 1 from J, leaving 6 bases between them. Germline values: CDR1 GTSNPN, CDR2 SVGIG (reference sequence). CDR3 sequence (DNA): TGTGCCTGGAGTGTACAAGAGAACACTGAAGCTTTCTTT. Its translation is CAWSVQENTEAFF.

The chain carries TRBV6-5 and TRBJ1-5; 7 bases match TRBD1. The germline gives CDR1 MNHEY, CDR2 SVGAGI. The CDR3 runs 15 residues. Unmatched junction bases numbered 3, after V lost 0 bases and J lost 4 bases. The CDR3 here is CASSYSARGNQPQHF. CDR3 in DNA: TGTGCCAGCAGTTACTCTGCCAGGGGGAATCAGCCCCAGCATTTT.

The chain employs TRBV7-2 and TRBJ2-3; D call uncertain. The CDR3 is made up of 13 amino acids. The ends were cut back, 5 bases at V and 2 bases at J, with 8 bases in the middle. Germline V gives CDR1 SGHTA, CDR2 FQGNSA. The CDR3 coding sequence is TGTGCCAGCAGCGTGACTTTCACAGATACGCAGTATTTT. Amino acids: CASSVTFTDTQYF.

The chain combines TRBV7-9 with TRBJ2-1, with 8 bases that match TRBD2. Germline V lookup: CDR1 SEHNR, CDR2 FQNEAQ (reference sequence). This CDR3 has 16 amino acids. V shed 4 bases and J 8 bases; nucleotides not matched to a gene: 13. CDR3 in DNA: TGTGCCAGCAGCTCGCCTCCTAGCGGGCCCTCTCATGAGCAGTTCTTC. It codes for CASSSPPSGPSHEQFF.

The chain combines TRBV6-6 with TRBJ2-7; perhaps TRBD2 as D (6 bases). V lost 3 bases and J 2 bases, leaving 14 bases between the germline ends. This CDR3 region has 15 residues. Germline CDR1 is MNHNY and CDR2 is SVGAGI (reference sequence). Here the CDR3 reads CASSYRAGGTYEQYF. The CDR3 DNA sequence: TGTGCCAGCAGTTATCGGGCCGGGGGAACCTACGAGCAGTACTTC.

This clone was recorded a few times. Its ends do not fully match the called genes, so a read error is possible. V usage is TRBV11-2 and J usage is TRBJ2-7; TRBD2 aligns across 9 bases. Germline CDR1 is SGHAT and CDR2 is FQNNGV. CDR3 size: 16 residues. The CDR3 sequence is CASSLVGGRASHEQYF. The CDR3 region has the DNA TGTGCCAGCAGCTTAGTCGGCGGGAGGGCCTCCCACGAGCAGTACTTC.

This chain uses TRBV6-5 with TRBJ1-6; D is uncertain. The CDR3 has 15 residues. CDR1 is MNHEY and CDR2 is SVGAGI in the germline V gene. V gave up 0 bases and J gave up 7 bases, with 10 bases separating them. The DNA for the CDR3 is TGTGCCAGCAGTTACTCAACAGCTACCAATTCACCCCTCCACTTT. Translating it yields CASSYSTATNSPLHF.

This rearrangement joins TRBV3-1 (or the pseudogene TRBV3-2) to TRBJ2-7; no firm D call. The V and J ends lost 0 bases and 7 bases respectively, with 4 bases between them. This CDR3 contains 11 residues. The germline V gene encodes CDR1 LGHDT and CDR2 YNNKEL (reference sequence). In DNA form, the CDR3 reads TGTGCCAGCAGCCAAGAGAGGGAGCAGTACTTC. Amino acid sequence: CASSQEREQYF.

The chain is built from TRBV27 and TRBJ1-1; TRBD1 aligns across 7 bases. V dropped 5 bases and J dropped 2; count of bases not matched to a gene: 5. Germline V CDR1 and CDR2: MNHEY, SMNVEV (reference sequence). This CDR3 has 14 amino acids. The CDR3 sequence: CASSNRGDNTEAFF. The CDR3 DNA reads as TGTGCCAGCAGTAACAGGGGAGATAACACTGAAGCTTTCTTT.